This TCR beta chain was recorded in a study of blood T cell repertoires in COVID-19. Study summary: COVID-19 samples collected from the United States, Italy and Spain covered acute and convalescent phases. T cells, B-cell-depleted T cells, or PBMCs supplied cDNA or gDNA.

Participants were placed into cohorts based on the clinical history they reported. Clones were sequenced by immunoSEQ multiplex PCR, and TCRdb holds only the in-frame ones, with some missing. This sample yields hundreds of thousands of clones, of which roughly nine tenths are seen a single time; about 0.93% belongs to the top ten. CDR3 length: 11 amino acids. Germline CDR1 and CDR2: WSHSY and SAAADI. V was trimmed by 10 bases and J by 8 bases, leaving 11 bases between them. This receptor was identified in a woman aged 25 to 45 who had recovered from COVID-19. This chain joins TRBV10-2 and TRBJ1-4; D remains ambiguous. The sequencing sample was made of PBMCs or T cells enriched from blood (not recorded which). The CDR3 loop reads CANVCGEKLFF. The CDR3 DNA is TGCGCCAACGTGTGCGGCGAAAAACTGTTTTTT.